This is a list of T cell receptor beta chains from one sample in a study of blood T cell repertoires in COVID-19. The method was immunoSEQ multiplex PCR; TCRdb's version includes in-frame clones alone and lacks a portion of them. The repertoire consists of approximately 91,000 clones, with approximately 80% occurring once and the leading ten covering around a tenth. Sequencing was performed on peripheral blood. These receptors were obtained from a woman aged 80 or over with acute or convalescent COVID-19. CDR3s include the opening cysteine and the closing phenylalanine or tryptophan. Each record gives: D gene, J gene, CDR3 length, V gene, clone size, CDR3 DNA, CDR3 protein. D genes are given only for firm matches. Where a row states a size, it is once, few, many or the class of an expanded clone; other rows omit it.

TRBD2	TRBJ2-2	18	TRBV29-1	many	TGCAGCGTTAGGAGAGGACTAGCGGGAGGGTTAGACACCGGGGAGCTGTTTTTT	CSVRRGLAGGLDTGELFF
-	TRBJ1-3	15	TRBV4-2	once	TGTGCCAGCAGCCCATGGGGAGGGGCTGGAAACACCATATATTTT	CASSPWGGAGNTIYF
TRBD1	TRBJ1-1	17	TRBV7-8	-	TGTGCCAGCAGCTTAGCGAGTGGACAGGGAGTGAACACTGAAGCTTTCTTT	CASSLASGQGVNTEAFF
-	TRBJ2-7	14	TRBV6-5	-	TGTGCCAGCAGTTATCGTGACATCTCCTACGAGCAGTACTTC	CASSYRDISYEQYF
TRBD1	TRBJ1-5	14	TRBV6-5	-	TGTGCCAGCCAGGGGGGCGGAAGTGTGCAGCCCCAGCATTTT	CASQGGGSVQPQHF
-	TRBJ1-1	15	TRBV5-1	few	TGCGCCAGCAAGGGAGGGTCCGGGCCCAACACTGAAGCTTTCTTT	CASKGGSGPNTEAFF
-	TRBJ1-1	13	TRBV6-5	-	TGTGCCAGCAGTTTTTATTCGGACACTGAAGCTTTCTTT	CASSFYSDTEAFF
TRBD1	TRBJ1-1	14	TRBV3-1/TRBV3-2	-	TGTGCCAGCAGCCAAGAAGCAGGGGGCACTGAAGCTTTCTTT	CASSQEAGGTEAFF
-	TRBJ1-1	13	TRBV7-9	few	TGTGCCGCCCAGGGGCAAGGAAGCACTGAAGCTTTCTTT	CAAQGQGSTEAFF
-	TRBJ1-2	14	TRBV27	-	TGTGCCAGCAGTTCTCCCGGGTTGGGCTATGGCTACACCTTC	CASSSPGLGYGYTF
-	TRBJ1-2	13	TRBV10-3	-	TGTGCCATCAGTGATATGCAGGGTTATGGCTACACCTTC	CAISDMQGYGYTF
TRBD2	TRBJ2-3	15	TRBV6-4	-	TGTGCCAGCAGTGAGACTAGCGGGGGCACAGATACGCAGTATTTT	CASSETSGGTDTQYF
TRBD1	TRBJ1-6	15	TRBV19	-	TGTGCCAGTAGTATCGGACAGGGGTCCAATTCACCCCTCCACTTT	CASSIGQGSNSPLHF
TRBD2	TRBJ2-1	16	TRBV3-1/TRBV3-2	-	TGTGCCAGCAGCCGGACGGGGGGGGCGACCTACAATGAGCAGTTCTTC	CASSRTGGATYNEQFF
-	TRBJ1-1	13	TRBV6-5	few	TGTGCCAGCAGTTACTCGACCGGGAGTGAAGCTTTCTTT	CASSYSTGSEAFF
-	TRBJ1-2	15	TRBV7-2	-	TGTGCCAGCAGTCCCCCCGGGGGGAGGTACTATGGCTACACCTTC	CASSPPGGRYYGYTF
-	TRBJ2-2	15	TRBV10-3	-	TGTGCCATCAGTGAGACGGGGTCCAACACCGGGGAGCTGTTTTTT	CAISETGSNTGELFF
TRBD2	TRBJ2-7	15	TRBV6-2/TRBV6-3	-	TGTGCCAGCAGATACGGACTAGCGGGAGTGTACGAGCAGTACTTC	CASRYGLAGVYEQYF
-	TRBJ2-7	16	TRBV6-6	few	TGTGCCAGCAGTAAAAGCGGACCAGGGGGGTCCTACGAGCAGTACTTC	CASSKSGPGGSYEQYF
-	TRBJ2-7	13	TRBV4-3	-	TGCGCCAGCAGCCAAGGAGGAGGCCACGAGCAGTACTTC	CASSQGGGHEQYF
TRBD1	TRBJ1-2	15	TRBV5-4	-	TGTGCCAGCAGATCCCGCTCGGACAGGGACTATGGCTACACCTTC	CASRSRSDRDYGYTF
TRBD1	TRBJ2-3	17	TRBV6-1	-	TGTGCCAGCAGTGAAGCGCGAGGGACAGGGGGCGCAGATACGCAGTATTTT	CASSEARGTGGADTQYF
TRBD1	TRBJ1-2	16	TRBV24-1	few	TGTGCCACCAGATTTCATGACAGGGCCTTTTTCTATGGCTACACCTTC	CATRFHDRAFFYGYTF
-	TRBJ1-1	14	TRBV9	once	TGTGCCAGCAGCGAAGGACGGGGGGCCACTGAAGCTTTCTTT	CASSEGRGATEAFF
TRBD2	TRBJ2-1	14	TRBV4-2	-	TGTGCCAGCAGCCACCCCGGGACTAGCGGGGGGGTGTTCTTC	CASSHPGTSGGVFF
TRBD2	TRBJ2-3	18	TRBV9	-	TGTGCCAGCAGCGTAGTGAGCGGGAGGGCCAGTCGCACAGATACGCAGTATTTT	CASSVVSGRASRTDTQYF
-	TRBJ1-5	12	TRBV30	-	TGTGCCTGGAGCCAGGGCGATCAGCCCCAGCATTTT	CAWSQGDQPQHF
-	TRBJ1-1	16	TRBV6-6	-	TGTGCCAGCAGTCGATCAGAAGTGCCGACGGGCACTGAAGCTTTCTTT	CASSRSEVPTGTEAFF
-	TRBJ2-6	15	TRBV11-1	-	TGTGCCAGCAGCGAGAGACTAGCTGGGGCCAACGTCCTGACTTTC	CASSERLAGANVLTF
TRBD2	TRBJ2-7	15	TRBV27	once	TGTGCCAGCAGCCCTAGCGGGTGGAGCTCCTACGAGCAGTACTTC	CASSPSGWSSYEQYF
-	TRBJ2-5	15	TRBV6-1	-	TGTGCCAGCAGTGAGCGGAGAGGGGGTTCCGAGACCCAGTACTTC	CASSERRGGSETQYF
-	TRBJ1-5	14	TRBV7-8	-	TGTGCCAGCAGCCCCCAGGATAGCAATCAGCCCCAGCATTTT	CASSPQDSNQPQHF
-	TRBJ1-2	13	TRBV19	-	TGTGCCAGTAGTCCGTGGCCAACGGAGGGCTACACCTTC	CASSPWPTEGYTF
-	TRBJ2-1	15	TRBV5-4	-	TGTGCCAGCAGCATTGGGACATCTTATTTGGGTGAGCAGTTCTTC	CASSIGTSYLGEQFF